One and the same sample provided the 5 T cell receptor beta chains below, sequenced in a study of blood T cell repertoires in COVID-19. Produced via immunoSEQ multiplex PCR; TCRdb's table is partial and in-frame only. The sample yields 68,000 or so clones, 88% seen once. Sequencing was carried out using peripheral blood. Receptors were obtained from a woman in her sixties or seventies with acute or convalescent COVID-19.

The V and J genes are TRBV28 and TRBJ2-7; maybe TRBD1 (6 bases). Germline V gives CDR1 MDHEN, CDR2 SYDVKM. Trimming stripped 7 bases from V and 2 bases from J, with 12 bases between. The CDR3 is 13 residues long. DNA for the CDR3: TGTGCCAGCACTACGGGACACCCCTACGAGCAGTACTTC. The encoded protein is CASTTGHPYEQYF. Together with reference TRBV28 and TRBJ2-7, the CDR3 gives the full variable domain: DVKVTQSSRYLVKRTGEKVFLECVQDMDHENMFWYRQDPGLGLRLIYFSYDVKMKEKGDIPEGYSVSREKKERFSLILESASTNQTSMYLCASTTGHPYEQYFGPGTRLTVT.

This chain connects TRBV30 to TRBJ2-3; D remains ambiguous. The V end was cut by 2 bases, the J end by 3 bases, with 9 bases between. CDR1 and CDR2 from the germline V gene are GTSNPN and SVGIG (reference sequence). There are 13 residues in the CDR3. CDR3 sequence reads: CAWSYSGTDTQYF. CDR3 bases: TGTGCCTGGAGTTACTCCGGGACAGATACGCAGTATTTT.

The genes are TRBV28 and TRBJ1-2; TRBD1 is a possible D gene (6 bases). CDR1 is MDHEN and CDR2 is SYDVKM in the germline V gene. The CDR3 extends over 14 amino acids. V lost 6 bases and J lost 4, with 15 bases in between. This CDR3 reads CASSPDSSGYGYTF. CDR3 coding DNA: TGTGCCAGCAGCCCGGACAGTTCCGGCTATGGCTACACCTTC.

CDR3 bases: TGCGCCAGCACAATGGACAGGATCTATGGCTACACCTTC. It specifies CASTMDRIYGYTF. This chain uses TRBV10-2 with TRBJ1-2, with 7 positions matching TRBD1. The CDR3 spans 13 residues. Germline V gene sequence: CDR1 WSHSY, CDR2 SAAADI. Trimming took 7 bases from V and 4 from J; bases not matched to a gene: 6.

V usage is TRBV10-1 and J usage is TRBJ1-2, with 8 bases aligning to TRBD1. CDR1 WNHNN and CDR2 SYGVQD come from the germline V gene (reference sequence). The J segment lost 5 bases and the V segment lost 9 bases, leaving 14 bases of the junction unmatched. The CDR3 covers 15 residues. For the CDR3, the DNA is TGCGCCAGTATACACCTGTTACAGGGGGGATATGGCTACACCTTC. It translates to CASIHLLQGGYGYTF.